This T cell receptor beta chain was sequenced during a study of blood T cell repertoires in COVID-19. The wider study: Specimens from acute and convalescent COVID-19 originated in the United States, Italy and Spain.

This CDR3 contains 13 residues. J lost 1 base, V lost 11 bases, and 7 bases had no gene match. Germline CDR1 SNHLY, CDR2 FYNNEI. Only in-frame clones appear in the TCRdb table, and some are missing; sequencing was by immunoSEQ multiplex PCR. Of approximately 90,000 clones listed, 81% are singletons. What was sequenced was peripheral blood. This sequence joins TRBV2 and TRBJ1-1, with 7 bases lining up with TRBD1. The sequence came from a man in his 60s with acute or convalescent COVID-19. The DNA of the CDR3 is TGTGCCGGACAGGTGCTTCGGAACACTGAAGCTTTCTTT. Protein product: CAGQVLRNTEAFF.